This T cell receptor beta chain was captured by sequencing in a study of cytotoxic CD8 clonotypes in ibrutinib-treated CLL (dated by TCRdb to about 2021). Regarding the complete study: The cohort had ten to twelve relapsed/refractory and 15 treatment-naive patients; around 17 were IGHV unmutated. On average, each sample had about 250,000 productive templates and about 89,000 productive rearrangements. Cryopreserved peripheral blood mononuclear cells were collected before treatment, at response, and at either disease progression or sustained remission. Of the roughly 79 people in the trial, 26 had longitudinal samples available. All remission and progressive disease samples were collected while patients were still receiving ibrutinib. Responses were partial in roughly 24 patients and complete in 2; after median about 68 months follow-up, about 14 stayed in remission and about 12 progressed. The response samples were drawn at a median of roughly eleven months into treatment, with a range of about 6 to 40 months.

For TCR beta library preparation, roughly 2.1 micrograms of genomic DNA was extracted from cryopreserved PBMCs. Longitudinal blood samples from CLL patients receiving ibrutinib monotherapy were subjected to high-throughput TCR beta sequencing. The patients took part in an open-label, single-center phase 2 trial of ibrutinib monotherapy. This clone is a singleton in its sample. What antigen it recognizes has not been identified. No qualities accompany the bases; no much larger clone lies one base away. From cysteine to phenylalanine, the CDR3 is 15 amino acids long. CDR3 DNA only is kept here, 45 bases in frame from base 1. The germline V gene encodes CDR1 GTSNPN and CDR2 SVGIG (reference sequence). Relative to germline, V is missing 1 base and J is missing 0 bases, with 5 bases of the junction outside any gene match. General conclusions and limits of the study: Clonality rose at ibrutinib response, remained stable during sustained remission, and dropped back toward baseline at progression. Public clonotypes were rare and either shrank or stayed stable during treatment, and the rise in clonality at ibrutinib response reflected expansion of private clonotypes. At baseline, clonality was higher than in age-matched healthy donors and showed a strong correlation with circulating CD8+ T-cell counts. Sampling times were not matched between sustained-remission and progressing patients, and lymph node repertoires were not studied.

On a MiSeq, deep resolution sequencing aimed for a depth between 1 in 1 million and 1 in 200,000 T cells, with each clonotype covered 10x on average. The immunoSEQ hsTCRB Kit was used to generate the TCR beta libraries. On the authors' methods: Data were analyzed with ImmunoSEQ Data Assistant and ImmunoSEQ Analyzer, with V, D and J genes assigned per IMGT definitions. Clonality, which ranges from 0 to 1, was calculated by subtracting the normalized Shannon entropy of productive rearrangement frequencies from one. Only overrepresented clonotypes making up at least 0.05% of the repertoire of each patient were included in the public clonotype analysis. About a dozen repertoires from age-matched healthy donors, obtained from immuneACCESS, served as clonality controls. TCRdb obtained this table from immuneACCESS and retained in-frame rearrangements with V and J assigned. These tables miss some clones; where compared with another copy, unresolved V genes account for less than half of the shortfall, and the remainder is unexplained. The V and J calls and the clone size are those of that table, but D and trimming were determined from the DNA. This sample gives over 130,000 clones in total; 80% of them show up just once. The ten most abundant clones make up 7.5% to 9% of the sample.

In this chain, TRBV30 is recombined with TRBJ2-5; TRBD1 lines up with 7 middle nucleotides. The clonotype was recovered from a human donor with chronic lymphocytic leukemia. The sequencing here drew on PBMCs, taken after 36 months of ibrutinib treatment. The CDR3 protein is CAWSATGWYQETQYF. The DNA reads TGTGCCTGGAGTGCGACAGGGTGGTACCAAGAGACCCAGTACTTC.